Detailed here is one T cell receptor (beta chain). The antigen remains undetermined. Trimming left V 3 bases short and J 4 bases short, with 12 bases between. CDR1 and CDR2 from the germline V gene are MGHDK and SYGVNS. This CDR3 is 14 amino acids long. These data come from a study of T cell repertoires in cytomegalovirus infection. Study details: Both a matching HLA type and CMV infection were indicated by public TCR beta signatures. Study-level results: The ex vivo response was dominated by HLA-C-restricted CMV-specific TCR beta clonotypes.

TCRdb reprocessed the reads via MiXCR and lists one record per CDR3 protein. The sample carries a few hundred thousand distinct CDR3 sequences, 29% recorded once. Here the sequenced sample was cultured PBMCs, taken from culture after CMV antigen stimulation. The sequence came from a human donor in good health (CMV status not recorded). Some clones in this sample may be carry-over from other donors' samples. This rearrangement joins TRBV25-1 to TRBJ2-5; possibly TRBD1 for D (6 bases). The CDR3 coding sequence is TGTGCCAGCAGTGACTCGACAGGTCCAGAGACCCAGTACTTC. This gives the protein CASSDSTGPETQYF.